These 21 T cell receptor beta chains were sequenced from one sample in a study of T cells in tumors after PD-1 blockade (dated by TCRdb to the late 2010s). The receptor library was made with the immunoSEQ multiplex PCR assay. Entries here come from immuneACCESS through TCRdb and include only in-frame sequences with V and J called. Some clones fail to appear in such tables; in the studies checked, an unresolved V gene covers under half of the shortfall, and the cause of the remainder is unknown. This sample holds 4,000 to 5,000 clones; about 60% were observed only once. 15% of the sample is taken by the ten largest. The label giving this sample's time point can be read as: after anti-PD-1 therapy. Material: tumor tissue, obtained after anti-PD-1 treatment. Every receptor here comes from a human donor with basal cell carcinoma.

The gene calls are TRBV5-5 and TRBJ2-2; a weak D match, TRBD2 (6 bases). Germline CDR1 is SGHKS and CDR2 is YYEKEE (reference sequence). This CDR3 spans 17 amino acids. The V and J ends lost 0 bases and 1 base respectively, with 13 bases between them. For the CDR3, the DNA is TGTGCCAGCAGCTTGGGGGCGGGATGGGAGAACACCGGGGAGCTGTTTTTT. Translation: CASSLGAGWENTGELFF.

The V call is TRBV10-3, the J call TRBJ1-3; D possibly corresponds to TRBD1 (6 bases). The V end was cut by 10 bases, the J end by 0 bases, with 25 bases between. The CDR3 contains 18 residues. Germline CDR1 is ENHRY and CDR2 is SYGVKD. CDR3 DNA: TGTGCCACCGAACCCCGGGGGGGGACACGGAACTCTGGAAACACCATATATTTT. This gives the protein CATEPRGGTRNSGNTIYF.

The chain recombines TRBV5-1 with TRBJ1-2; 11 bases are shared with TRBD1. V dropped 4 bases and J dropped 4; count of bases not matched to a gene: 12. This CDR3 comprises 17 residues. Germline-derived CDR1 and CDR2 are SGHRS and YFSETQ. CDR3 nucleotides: TGCGCCAGCAGCCCCGGGACAGGGGGTCCGCAGGGCTATGGCTACACCTTC. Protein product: CASSPGTGGPQGYGYTF.

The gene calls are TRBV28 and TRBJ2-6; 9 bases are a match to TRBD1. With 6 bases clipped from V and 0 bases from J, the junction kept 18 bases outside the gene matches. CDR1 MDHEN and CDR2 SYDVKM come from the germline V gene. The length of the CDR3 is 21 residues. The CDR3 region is CASRPTRDRVTPPSGANVLTF. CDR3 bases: TGTGCCAGCAGACCCACCCGGGACAGGGTAACCCCACCCTCTGGGGCCAACGTCCTGACTTTC. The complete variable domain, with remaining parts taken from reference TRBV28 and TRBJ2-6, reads DVKVTQSSRYLVKRTGEKVFLECVQDMDHENMFWYRQDPGLGLRLIYFSYDVKMKEKGDIPEGYSVSREKKERFSLILESASTNQTSMYLCASRPTRDRVTPPSGANVLTFGAGSRLTVL.

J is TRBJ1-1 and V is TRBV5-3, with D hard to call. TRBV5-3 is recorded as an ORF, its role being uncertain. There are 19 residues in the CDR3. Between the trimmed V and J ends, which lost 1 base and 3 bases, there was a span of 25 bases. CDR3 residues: CARSLSGSSGRPRYTEAFF. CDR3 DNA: TGTGCCAGAAGCTTGTCGGGGTCCAGTGGAAGACCAAGATACACTGAAGCTTTCTTT.

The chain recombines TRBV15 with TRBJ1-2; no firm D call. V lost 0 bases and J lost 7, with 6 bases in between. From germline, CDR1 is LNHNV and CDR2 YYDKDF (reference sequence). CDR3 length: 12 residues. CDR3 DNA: TGTGCCACCAGCAGAGACCTAGGTGGCTACACCTTC. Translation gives CATSRDLGGYTF.

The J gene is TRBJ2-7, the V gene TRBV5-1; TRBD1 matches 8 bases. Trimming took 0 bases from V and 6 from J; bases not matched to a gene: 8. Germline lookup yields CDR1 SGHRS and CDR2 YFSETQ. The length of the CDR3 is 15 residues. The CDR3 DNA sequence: TGCGCCAGCAGCTTGGGACAGGGGACGCTCCGCGAGCAGTACTTC. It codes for CASSLGQGTLREQYF.

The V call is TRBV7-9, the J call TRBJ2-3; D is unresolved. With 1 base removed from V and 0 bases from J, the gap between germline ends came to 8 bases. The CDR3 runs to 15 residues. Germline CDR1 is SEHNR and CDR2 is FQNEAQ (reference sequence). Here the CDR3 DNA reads TGTGCCAGCAGCTTAGGGTACAGAAGCACAGATACGCAGTATTTT. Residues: CASSLGYRSTDTQYF.

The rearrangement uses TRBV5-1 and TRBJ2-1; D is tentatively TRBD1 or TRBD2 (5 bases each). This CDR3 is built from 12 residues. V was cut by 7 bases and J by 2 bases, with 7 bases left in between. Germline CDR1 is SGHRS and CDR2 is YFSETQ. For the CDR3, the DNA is TGCGCCAGCCGAGGGGCCTACAATGAGCAGTTCTTC. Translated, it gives CASRGAYNEQFF.

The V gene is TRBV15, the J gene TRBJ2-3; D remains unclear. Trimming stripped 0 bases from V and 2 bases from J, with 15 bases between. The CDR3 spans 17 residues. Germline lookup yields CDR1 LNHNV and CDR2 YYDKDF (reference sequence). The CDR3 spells CATSRDESKLNTDTQYF. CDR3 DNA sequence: TGTGCCACCAGCAGAGATGAAAGCAAACTCAACACAGATACGCAGTATTTT.

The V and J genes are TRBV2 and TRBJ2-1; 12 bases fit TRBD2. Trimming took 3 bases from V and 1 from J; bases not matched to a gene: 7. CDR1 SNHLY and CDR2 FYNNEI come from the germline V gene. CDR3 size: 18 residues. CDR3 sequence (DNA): TGTGCCAGCAGTGACCCTCTTACTAGCGGGAGGTCCTACAATGAGCAGTTCTTC. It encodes CASSDPLTSGRSYNEQFF.

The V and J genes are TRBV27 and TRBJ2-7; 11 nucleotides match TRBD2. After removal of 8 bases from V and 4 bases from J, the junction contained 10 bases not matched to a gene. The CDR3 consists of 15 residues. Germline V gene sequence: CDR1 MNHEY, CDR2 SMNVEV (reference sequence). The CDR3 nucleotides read TGTGCCAGCTCCCCAACTAGCGGGAGAAGGTACGAGCAGTACTTC. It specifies CASSPTSGRRYEQYF.

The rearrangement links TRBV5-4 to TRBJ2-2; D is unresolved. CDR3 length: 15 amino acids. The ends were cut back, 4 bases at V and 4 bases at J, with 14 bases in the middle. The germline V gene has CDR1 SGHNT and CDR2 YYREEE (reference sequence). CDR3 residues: CASSPGRAATGELFF. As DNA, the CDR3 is TGTGCCAGCAGCCCCGGACGGGCGGCCACCGGGGAGCTGTTTTTT.

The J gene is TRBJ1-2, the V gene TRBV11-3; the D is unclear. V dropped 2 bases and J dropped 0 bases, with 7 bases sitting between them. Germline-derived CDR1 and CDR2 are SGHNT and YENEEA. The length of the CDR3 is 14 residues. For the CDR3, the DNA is TGTGCCAGCAGCTTATGGGTCTCTAACTATGGCTACACCTTC. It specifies CASSLWVSNYGYTF.

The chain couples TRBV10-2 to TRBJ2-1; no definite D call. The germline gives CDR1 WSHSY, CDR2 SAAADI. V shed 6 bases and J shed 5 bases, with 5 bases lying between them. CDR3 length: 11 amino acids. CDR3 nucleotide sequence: TGCGCCAGCAGCCCTCACAATGAGCAGTTCTTC. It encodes CASSPHNEQFF.

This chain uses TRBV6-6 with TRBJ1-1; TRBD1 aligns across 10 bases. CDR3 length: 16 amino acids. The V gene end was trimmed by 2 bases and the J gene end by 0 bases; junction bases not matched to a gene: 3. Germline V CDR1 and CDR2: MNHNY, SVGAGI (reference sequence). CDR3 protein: CASSYRTGGMNTEAFF. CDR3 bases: TGTGCCAGCAGTTACCGGACAGGGGGTATGAACACTGAAGCTTTCTTT.

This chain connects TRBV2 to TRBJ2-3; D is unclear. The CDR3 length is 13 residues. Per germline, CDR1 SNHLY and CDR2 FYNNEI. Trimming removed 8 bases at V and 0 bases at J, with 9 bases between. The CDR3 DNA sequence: TGTGCCAGCCAAAGGATTAGCACAGATACGCAGTATTTT. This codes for CASQRISTDTQYF. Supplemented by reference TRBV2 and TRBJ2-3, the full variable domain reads EPEVTQTPSHQVTQMGQEVILRCVPISNHLYFYWYRQILGQKVEFLVSFYNNEISEKSEIFDDQFSVERPDGSNFTLKIRSTKLEDSAMYFCASQRISTDTQYFGPGTRLTVL.

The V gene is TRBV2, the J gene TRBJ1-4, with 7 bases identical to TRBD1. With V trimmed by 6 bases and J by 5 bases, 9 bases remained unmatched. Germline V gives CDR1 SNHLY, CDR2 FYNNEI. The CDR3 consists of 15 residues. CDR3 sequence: CASSRDRAKNEKLFF. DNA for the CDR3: TGTGCCAGCAGCAGAGACAGGGCGAAAAATGAAAAACTGTTTTTT.

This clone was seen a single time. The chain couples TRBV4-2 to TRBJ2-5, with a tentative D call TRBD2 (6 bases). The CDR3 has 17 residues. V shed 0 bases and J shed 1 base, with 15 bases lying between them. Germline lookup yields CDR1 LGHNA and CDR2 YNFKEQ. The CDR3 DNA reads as TGTGCCAGCAGCCAAGATAGGGGTAGCGGACCCCAAGAGACCCAGTACTTC. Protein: CASSQDRGSGPQETQYF.

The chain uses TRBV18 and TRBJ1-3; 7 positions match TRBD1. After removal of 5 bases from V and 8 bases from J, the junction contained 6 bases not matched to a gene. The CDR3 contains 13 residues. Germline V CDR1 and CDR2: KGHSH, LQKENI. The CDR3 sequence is CASSSTGVDTIYF. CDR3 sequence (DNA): TGTGCCAGCTCATCCACAGGGGTGGACACCATATATTTT.

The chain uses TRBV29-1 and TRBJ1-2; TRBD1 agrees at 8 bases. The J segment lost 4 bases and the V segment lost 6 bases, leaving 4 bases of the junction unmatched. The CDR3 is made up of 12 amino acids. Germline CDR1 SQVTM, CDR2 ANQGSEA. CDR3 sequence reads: CSVSDRGYGYTF. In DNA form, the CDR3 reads TGCAGCGTGTCAGACAGGGGCTATGGCTACACCTTC. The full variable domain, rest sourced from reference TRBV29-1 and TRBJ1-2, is SAVISQKPSRDICQRGTSLTIQCQVDSQVTMMFWYRQQPGQSLTLIATANQGSEATYESGFVIDKFPISRPNLTFSTLTVSNMSPEDSSIYLCSVSDRGYGYTFGSGTRLTVV.